Listed below are T cell receptor beta chains from one sample, sequenced in a study of PD-1 blockade in classical Hodgkin lymphoma. This table comes from immunoSEQ multiplex PCR, and its TCRdb copy is limited to in-frame clones, with some not included. This sample carries under 20,000 clones, 92% of them seen once, and the ten largest clones take 0.51%. The sequencing input was CD4+ T cells from blood. The receptors come from a human donor with classical Hodgkin lymphoma. Both conserved end residues are part of each CDR3. Each record gives: clone size, V gene, D gene, J gene, CDR3 DNA, CDR3 protein. A D gene is named only where the DNA matches it firmly. Some rows have no size entry. The others give once, few or many, or a class for an expanded clone.

>.|TRBV27|.|TRBJ2-3
TGTGCCAGACGCACAGATACGCAGTATTTT
CARRTDTQYF
>once|TRBV10-3|.|TRBJ2-5
TGTGCCATCAGTGGCCAGAAAGAGACCCAGTACTTC
CAISGQKETQYF
>.|TRBV7-8|.|TRBJ2-3
TGTGCCAGCAGCATCCTACAGAGCACAGATACGCAGTATTTT
CASSILQSTDTQYF
>.|TRBV2|.|TRBJ2-3
TGTGCCAGCAACGAGGGAACAGATACGCAGTATTTT
CASNEGTDTQYF
>.|TRBV5-4|.|TRBJ1-2
TGTGCCAGCAGCTTGGATATGGGAGGGGTCTATGGCTACACCTTC
CASSLDMGGVYGYTF
>.|TRBV5-4|TRBD2|TRBJ2-5
TGTGCCAGCAGCTGGACTAGCGGGGAAGAGACCCAGTACTTC
CASSWTSGEETQYF
>few|TRBV30|TRBD1|TRBJ1-5
TGTGCCTACCAGGGGGATAGCAATCAGCCCCAGCATTTT
CAYQGDSNQPQHF
>.|TRBV19|.|TRBJ2-3
TGTGCCAGTAAGAGCGGCCCTTGGGGAGATACGCAGTATTTT
CASKSGPWGDTQYF
>.|TRBV19|.|TRBJ1-1
TGTGCCAGCGGGAGGGACACTGAAGCTTTCTTT
CASGRDTEAFF
>.|TRBV7-2|.|TRBJ1-3
TGTGCCAGCAGCTTGTCCGGAAACACCATATATTTT
CASSLSGNTIYF
>.|TRBV5-4|TRBD2|TRBJ2-5
TGTGCCAGCAGACTAGCGGTACAAGAGACCCAGTACTTC
CASRLAVQETQYF
>.|TRBV5-4|.|TRBJ2-7
TGTGCCAGCAGTATCGGGACGGTAAGCTCCTACGAGCAGTACTTC
CASSIGTVSSYEQYF
>once|TRBV7-2|.|TRBJ1-5
TGTGCCAGCAGCTTAGTCGGAGGGCCCAGCAATCAGCCCCAGCATTTT
CASSLVGGPSNQPQHF
>.|TRBV28|.|TRBJ1-5
TGTGCCAGCAGGGACGGGACGGACAATCAGCCCCAGCATTTT
CASRDGTDNQPQHF
>.|TRBV25-1|TRBD1|TRBJ1-1
TGTGCCAGCCAAAGCCCGACAGGGATGTCGTCCACTGAAGCTTTCTTT
CASQSPTGMSSTEAFF
>.|TRBV5-1|TRBD2|TRBJ2-1
TGCGCCAGCAGCTTGGGGACTAGCTTTAATGCTGAGCAGTTCTTC
CASSLGTSFNAEQFF
>.|TRBV27|.|TRBJ1-1
TGTGCCAGCAGTTTAGAAGGAATGAACACTGAAGCTTTCTTT
CASSLEGMNTEAFF
>.|TRBV30|.|TRBJ1-1
TGTGCCTGCCTTCGGGGGCAAGACACTGAAGCTTTCTTT
CACLRGQDTEAFF
>.|TRBV7-2|.|TRBJ2-1
TGTGCCAGCAGCCCGACTGTATACAATGAGCAGTTCTTC
CASSPTVYNEQFF
>.|TRBV28|.|TRBJ1-1
TGTGCCAGCAGTTTATACGCAACAGTGGCGGGCACTGAAGCTTTCTTT
CASSLYATVAGTEAFF
>.|TRBV5-1|TRBD1|TRBJ1-4
TGCGCCAGCAGCTGGGGGACAGGGGAGGGTGAAAAACTGTTTTTT
CASSWGTGEGEKLFF
>.|TRBV11-2|.|TRBJ2-3
TGTGCCAGCAGCGCCGGGACTAGCACAGATACGCAGTATTTT
CASSAGTSTDTQYF
>once|TRBV29-1|.|TRBJ1-2
TGCAGCGTTGAAGATTGGGACGAACATGGCTACACCTTC
CSVEDWDEHGYTF
>.|TRBV14|.|TRBJ2-1
TGTGCCAGCAGCCAAGGCCCCAGAGGGCAGTTCTTC
CASSQGPRGQFF
>.|TRBV7-9|TRBD1|TRBJ1-2
TGTGCCAGCAGCCTCTCCAGGGGGGCCCAGTTAGCTAACTATGGCTACACCTTC
CASSLSRGAQLANYGYTF
>.|TRBV6-5|.|TRBJ2-7
TGTGCCAGCAGTTACTCGCCAGGGGCCTACGAGCAGTACTTC
CASSYSPGAYEQYF
>.|TRBV28|TRBD2|TRBJ2-3
TGTGCCAGCAGTTCCTCGGGGGGAAACACAGATACGCAGTATTTT
CASSSSGGNTDTQYF
>.|TRBV28|.|TRBJ1-3
TGTGCCAGCAGTTTCGTCGGCGGAAACACCATATATTTT
CASSFVGGNTIYF
>.|TRBV5-4|.|TRBJ1-6
TGTGCCAGCAGCTTGTTGCCTGACAGGCCCTATAATTCACCCCTCCACTTT
CASSLLPDRPYNSPLHF
>.|TRBV18|.|TRBJ1-1
TGTGCCAGCTCAACCCAGCAGGGAGGGACTGAAGCTTTCTTT
CASSTQQGGTEAFF
>.|TRBV2|TRBD2|TRBJ2-4
TGTGCCAGCAGTTCCAGCGGGAGTTACATTCAGTACTTC
CASSSSGSYIQYF
>.|TRBV6-1|.|TRBJ1-1
TGTGCCAGCAGCGGGAGGGGGAACACTGAAGCTTTCTTT
CASSGRGNTEAFF
>.|TRBV28|.|TRBJ2-7
TGTGCCAGCAGTTTATTCTACGAGCAGTACTTC
CASSLFYEQYF
>.|TRBV19|.|TRBJ2-5
TGTGCCAGTAACCCTCGACAGGGAGGGGGAGAGACCCAGTACTTC
CASNPRQGGGETQYF
>once|TRBV10-1|TRBD2|TRBJ2-1
TGCGCCAGCAGTCGGACTAGCGGGAGGGATGAGCAGTTCTTC
CASSRTSGRDEQFF
>.|TRBV11-2|.|TRBJ1-4
TGTGCCAGCAGCTTAGCAGCAACTAATGAAAAACTGTTTTTT
CASSLAATNEKLFF
>.|TRBV4-1|.|TRBJ1-4
TGCGCCAGCAGCCCGACGAGGTTTCGGGGAAAACTGTTTTTT
CASSPTRFRGKLFF
>once|TRBV7-3|.|TRBJ2-5
TGTGCCAGCAGCTTAAATACCCTAGAGACCCAGTACTTC
CASSLNTLETQYF
>.|TRBV7-9|.|TRBJ2-7
TGTGCCAGCAGCTTGGATGGGGAACCCTACGAGCAGTACTTC
CASSLDGEPYEQYF
>.|TRBV10-1|TRBD1|TRBJ2-7
TGCGCCAGCTCAACGGACAGGGTCGGACAGCAGTACTTC
CASSTDRVGQQYF
>.|TRBV18|.|TRBJ1-5
TGTGCCAGCTCGATCACCAGGGGAACGGGGTTCAATCAGCCCCAGCATTTT
CASSITRGTGFNQPQHF
>.|TRBV2|.|TRBJ2-1
TGTGCCAGCAGTGACCCTAGCGAGGGCAATGAGCAGTTCTTC
CASSDPSEGNEQFF
>.|TRBV21-1|.|TRBJ2-7
TGTGCCAGCGAGCGAACTTTTGGGAGGACAGAAATCTACGAGCAGTACTTC
CASERTFGRTEIYEQYF
>.|TRBV7-9|TRBD1|TRBJ2-5
TGTGCCAGCAGCCGAACCCACAGGGGGCAAGAGACCCAGTACTTC
CASSRTHRGQETQYF
>.|TRBV5-1|TRBD1|TRBJ2-3
TGCGCCAGCAGCTTGGGTTCAGGGGGCTCGGGCACAGATACGCAGTATTTT
CASSLGSGGSGTDTQYF
>.|TRBV10-3|.|TRBJ1-1
TGTGCCATCAGTGAGTCGAATGGGGGAACTGAAGCTTTCTTT
CAISESNGGTEAFF
>.|TRBV27|.|TRBJ1-5
TGTGCCAGCAGTTTATACGAGGGGCCCACGCATTTT
CASSLYEGPTHF
>.|TRBV19|TRBD2|TRBJ2-1
TGTGCCAGTAGTATAACTAGCGGGAGTGGGTTCAATGAGCAGTTCTTC
CASSITSGSGFNEQFF
>.|TRBV29-1|.|TRBJ1-1
TGCAGCGTTGCTCCCCTTACCATGAACACTGAAGCTTTCTTT
CSVAPLTMNTEAFF